This section outlines one T cell receptor (beta chain) sequence together with its context. Its specificity is unknown. These data belong to a study of neoadjuvant anti-PD-1 for oral cavity cancer. Germline loops: CDR1 SNHLY, CDR2 FYNNEI. The CDR3 runs 15 residues. Trimming left V 6 bases short and J 3 bases short, with 18 bases between. Findings and limits, study-wide: Post-nivolumab, blood T cell clonality was significantly elevated in non-responders. Higher pretreatment Treg/Th17 ratios tracked higher pretreatment blood clonality.

Sequencing was performed with immunoSEQ multiplex PCR; in TCRdb, only in-frame clones are kept and a portion is missing. The sample includes some 15,000 clones, around 75% of them seen just once. PBMCs were not maintained or expanded in culture before analysis. This sequence originates from a person between 40 and 85 years old with oral cavity squamous cell carcinoma. The rearrangement uses TRBV2 and TRBJ2-7; D not resolved. The sample in question was PBMCs, obtained before nivolumab (anti-PD-1) treatment. Here the CDR3 reads CASRIAPDVLYEQYF. The DNA for the CDR3 is TGTGCCAGCAGAATAGCCCCCGACGTCCTCTACGAGCAGTACTTC.